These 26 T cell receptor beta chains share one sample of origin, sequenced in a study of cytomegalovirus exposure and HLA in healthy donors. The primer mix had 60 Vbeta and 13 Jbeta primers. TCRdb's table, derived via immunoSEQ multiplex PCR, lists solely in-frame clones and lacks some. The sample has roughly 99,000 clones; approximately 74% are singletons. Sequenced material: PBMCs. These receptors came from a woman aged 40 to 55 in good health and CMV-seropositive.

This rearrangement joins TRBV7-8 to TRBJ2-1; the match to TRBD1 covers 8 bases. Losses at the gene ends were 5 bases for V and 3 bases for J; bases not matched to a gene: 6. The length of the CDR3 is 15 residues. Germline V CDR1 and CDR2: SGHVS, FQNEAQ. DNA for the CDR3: TGTGCCAGCAGCGCGGGACAGGCGGTCTACAATGAGCAGTTCTTC. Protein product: CASSAGQAVYNEQFF.

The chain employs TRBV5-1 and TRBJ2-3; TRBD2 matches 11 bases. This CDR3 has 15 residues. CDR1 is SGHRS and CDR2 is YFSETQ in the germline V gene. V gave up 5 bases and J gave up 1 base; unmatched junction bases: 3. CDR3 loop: CASRLAGARTDTQYF. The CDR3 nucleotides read TGCGCCAGCAGACTAGCGGGGGCCCGCACAGATACGCAGTATTTT.

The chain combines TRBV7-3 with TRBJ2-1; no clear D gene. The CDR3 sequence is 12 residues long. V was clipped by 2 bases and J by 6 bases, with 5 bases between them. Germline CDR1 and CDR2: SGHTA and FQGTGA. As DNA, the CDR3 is TGTGCCAGCAGCTTACCAGGCAATGAGCAGTTCTTC. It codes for CASSLPGNEQFF.

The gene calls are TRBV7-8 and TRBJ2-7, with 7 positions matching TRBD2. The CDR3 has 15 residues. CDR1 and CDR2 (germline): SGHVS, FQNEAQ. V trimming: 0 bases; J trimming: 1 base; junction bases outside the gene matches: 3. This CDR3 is CASSLAREGSYEQYF. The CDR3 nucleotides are TGTGCCAGCAGCTTAGCGAGGGAGGGATCCTACGAGCAGTACTTC.

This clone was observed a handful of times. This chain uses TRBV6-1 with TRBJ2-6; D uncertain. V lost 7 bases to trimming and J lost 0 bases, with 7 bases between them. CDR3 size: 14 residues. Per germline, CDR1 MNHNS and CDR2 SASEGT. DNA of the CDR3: TGTGCCAGCATTTTCAGCTCTGGGGCCAACGTCCTGACTTTC. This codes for CASIFSSGANVLTF.

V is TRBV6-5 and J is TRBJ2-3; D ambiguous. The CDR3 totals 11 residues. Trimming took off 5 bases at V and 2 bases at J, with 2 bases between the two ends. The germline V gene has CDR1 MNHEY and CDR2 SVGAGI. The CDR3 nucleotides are TGTGCCAGCAGTCACACAGATACGCAGTATTTT. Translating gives CASSHTDTQYF.

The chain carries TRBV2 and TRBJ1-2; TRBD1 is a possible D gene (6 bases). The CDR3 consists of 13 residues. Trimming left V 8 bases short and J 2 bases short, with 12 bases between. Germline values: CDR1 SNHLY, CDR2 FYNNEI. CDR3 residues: CASGGGQNYGYTF. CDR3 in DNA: TGTGCCAGCGGGGGGGGACAAAACTATGGCTACACCTTC.

The DNA of the CDR3 is TGCAGCGTCGTGCCGGGGGGCAGGGAGCAGTACTTC. Its protein product is CSVVPGGREQYF. The genes are TRBV29-1 and TRBJ2-7, with TRBD2 as a possible D gene (7 bases). CDR1 is SQVTM, CDR2 ANQGSEA, per germline. V dropped 6 bases and J dropped 7 bases, with 16 bases sitting between them. The CDR3 is 12 amino acids.

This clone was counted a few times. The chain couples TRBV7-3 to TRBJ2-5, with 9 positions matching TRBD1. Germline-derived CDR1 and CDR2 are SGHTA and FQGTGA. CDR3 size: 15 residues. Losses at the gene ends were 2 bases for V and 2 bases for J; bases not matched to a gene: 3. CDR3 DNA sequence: TGTGCCAGCAGCTTAGGGACAGGGAGGCAAGAGACCCAGTACTTC. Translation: CASSLGTGRQETQYF.

The chain's CDR3 is CASSPDSTGEQYF. DNA for the CDR3: TGTGCCAGCTCACCAGACAGCACTGGAGAGCAGTACTTC. J is TRBJ2-7 and V is TRBV18, with D maybe TRBD1 (5 bases). This CDR3 comprises 13 residues. CDR1 and CDR2 from the germline V gene are KGHSH and LQKENI. V lost 2 bases and J lost 7, with 12 bases in between.

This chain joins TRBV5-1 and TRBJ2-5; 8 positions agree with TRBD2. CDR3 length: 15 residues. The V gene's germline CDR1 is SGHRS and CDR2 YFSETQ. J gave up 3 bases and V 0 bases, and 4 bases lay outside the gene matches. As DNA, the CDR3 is TGCGCCAGCAGCTTGGTTGGTAGCGGGGAAGAGACCCAGTACTTC. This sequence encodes CASSLVGSGEETQYF.

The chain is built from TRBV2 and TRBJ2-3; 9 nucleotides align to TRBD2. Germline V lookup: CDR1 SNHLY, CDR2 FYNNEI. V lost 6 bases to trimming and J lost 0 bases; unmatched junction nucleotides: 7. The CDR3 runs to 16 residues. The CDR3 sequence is CASSPAGGTSTDTQYF. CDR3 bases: TGTGCCAGCAGCCCAGCGGGGGGTACTAGCACAGATACGCAGTATTTT. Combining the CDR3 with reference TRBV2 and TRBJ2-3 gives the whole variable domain EPEVTQTPSHQVTQMGQEVILRCVPISNHLYFYWYRQILGQKVEFLVSFYNNEISEKSEIFDDQFSVERPDGSNFTLKIRSTKLEDSAMYFCASSPAGGTSTDTQYFGPGTRLTVL.

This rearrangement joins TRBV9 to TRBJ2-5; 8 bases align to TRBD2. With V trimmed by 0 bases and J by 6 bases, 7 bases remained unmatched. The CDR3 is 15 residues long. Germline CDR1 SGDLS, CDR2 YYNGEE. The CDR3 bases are TGTGCCAGCAGCGTAGCCGGGGGGGCAAGCCAGACCCAGTACTTC. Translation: CASSVAGGASQTQYF.

As DNA, the CDR3 is TGTGCCAGCAGCCCGACAGGGGCTCAGCCCCAGCATTTT. Protein sequence: CASSPTGAQPQHF. The chain uses TRBV7-8 and TRBJ1-5; 8 bases agree with TRBD1. The V segment lost 5 bases and the J segment 6 bases; nucleotides outside the gene matches: 3. The CDR3 is 13 residues long. Looked up from germline, CDR1 is SGHVS and CDR2 is FQNEAQ.

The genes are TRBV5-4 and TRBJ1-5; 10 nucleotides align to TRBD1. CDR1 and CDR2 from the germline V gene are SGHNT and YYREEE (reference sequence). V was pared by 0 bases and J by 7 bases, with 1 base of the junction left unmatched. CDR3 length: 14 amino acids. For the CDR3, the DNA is TGTGCCAGCAGCTTGGGGGGACAGGGGCAGCCCCAGCATTTT. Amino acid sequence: CASSLGGQGQPQHF.

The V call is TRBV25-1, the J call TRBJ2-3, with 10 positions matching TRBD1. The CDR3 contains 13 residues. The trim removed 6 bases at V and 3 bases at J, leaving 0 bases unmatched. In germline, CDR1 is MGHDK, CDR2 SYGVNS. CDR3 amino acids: CASRGQGTDTQYF. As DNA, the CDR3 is TGTGCCAGCAGGGGACAGGGGACAGATACGCAGTATTTT.

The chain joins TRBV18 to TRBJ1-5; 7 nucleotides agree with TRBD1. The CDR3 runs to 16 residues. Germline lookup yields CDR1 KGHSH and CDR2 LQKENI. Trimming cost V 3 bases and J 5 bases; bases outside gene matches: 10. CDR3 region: CASSPVNRGIDQPQHF. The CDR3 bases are TGTGCCAGCTCACCGGTGAACAGGGGAATTGATCAGCCCCAGCATTTT.

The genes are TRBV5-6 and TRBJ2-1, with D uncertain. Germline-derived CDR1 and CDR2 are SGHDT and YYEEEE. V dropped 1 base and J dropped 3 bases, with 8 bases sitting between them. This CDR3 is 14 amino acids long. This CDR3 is CASSLRQVYNEQFF. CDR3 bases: TGTGCCAGCAGCTTGAGGCAGGTCTACAATGAGCAGTTCTTC.

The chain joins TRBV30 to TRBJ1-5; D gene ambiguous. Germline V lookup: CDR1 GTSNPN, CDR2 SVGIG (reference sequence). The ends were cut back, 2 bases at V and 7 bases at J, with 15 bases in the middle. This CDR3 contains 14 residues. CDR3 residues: CAWSIGRERQPQHF. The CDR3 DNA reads TGTGCCTGGAGTATTGGACGAGAGCGGCAGCCCCAGCATTTT.

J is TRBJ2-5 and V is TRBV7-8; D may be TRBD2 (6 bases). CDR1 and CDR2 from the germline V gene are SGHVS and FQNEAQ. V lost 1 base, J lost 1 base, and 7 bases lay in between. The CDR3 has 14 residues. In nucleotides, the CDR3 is TGTGCCAGCAGCTTAGGTAGCGGCCAAGAGACCCAGTACTTC. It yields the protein CASSLGSGQETQYF.

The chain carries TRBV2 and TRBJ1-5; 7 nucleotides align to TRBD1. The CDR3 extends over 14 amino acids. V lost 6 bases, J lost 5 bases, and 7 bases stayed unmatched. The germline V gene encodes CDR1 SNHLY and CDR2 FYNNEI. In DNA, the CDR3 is TGTGCCAGCAGAGAGGGGGCTGTTCATCAGCCCCAGCATTTT. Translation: CASREGAVHQPQHF.

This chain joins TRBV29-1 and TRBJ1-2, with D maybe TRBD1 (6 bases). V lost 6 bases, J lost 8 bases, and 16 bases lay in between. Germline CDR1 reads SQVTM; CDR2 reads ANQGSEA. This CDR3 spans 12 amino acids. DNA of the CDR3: TGCAGCGTGGGGGCAGAACGGCGAGGCTACACCTTC. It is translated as CSVGAERRGYTF.

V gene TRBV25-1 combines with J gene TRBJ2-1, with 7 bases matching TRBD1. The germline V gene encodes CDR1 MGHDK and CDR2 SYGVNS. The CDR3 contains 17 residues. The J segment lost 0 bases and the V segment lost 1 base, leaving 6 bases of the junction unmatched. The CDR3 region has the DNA TGTGCCAGCAGTGAATCGGTCGGGACAGCCTCCTACAATGAGCAGTTCTTC. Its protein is CASSESVGTASYNEQFF.

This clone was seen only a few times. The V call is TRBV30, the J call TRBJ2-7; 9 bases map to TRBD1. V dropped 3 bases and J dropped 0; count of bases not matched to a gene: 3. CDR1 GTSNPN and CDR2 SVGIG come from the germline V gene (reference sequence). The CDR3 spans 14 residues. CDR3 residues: CAWRRQGGSYEQYF. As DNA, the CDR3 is TGTGCCTGGAGGCGACAGGGGGGCTCCTACGAGCAGTACTTC.

CDR3 sequence: CASSDRGQGDTGELFF. The CDR3 bases are TGTGCCAGCAGTGACAGGGGACAGGGAGACACCGGGGAGCTGTTTTTT. This chain links TRBV6-4 with TRBJ2-2, with 9 bases aligning to TRBD1. Germline-derived CDR1 and CDR2 are MRHNA and SNTAGT. The CDR3 has 16 residues. V was pared by 2 bases and J by 3 bases, with 4 bases of the junction left unmatched.

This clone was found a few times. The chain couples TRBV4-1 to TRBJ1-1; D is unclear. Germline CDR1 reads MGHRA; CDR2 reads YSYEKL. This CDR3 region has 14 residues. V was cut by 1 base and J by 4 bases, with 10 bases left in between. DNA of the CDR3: TGCGCCAGCAGCCAAGGTGGTCAGATCACTGAAGCTTTCTTT. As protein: CASSQGGQITEAFF.